This TCR beta chain was found in a study of CD8 T cells in ankylosing spondylitis. Study-wide results and limits: From matched ankylosing spondylitis synovial fluid, disease-linked clones were reportedly recovered at significantly enriched levels.

The TCR beta libraries were generated through quantitative 5'-RACE incorporating molecular barcodes. TCRdb reprocessed the 5' RACE reads via MiXCR and lists one record per CDR3 protein. The profile shows a few hundred thousand distinct CDR3 sequences, approximately 10% of them singletons. Remarks on this clonotype: Its specificity is not known. This sequence may be a read error, since a much larger clone differs from it by one base.

The sample was blood, either unsorted or a sorted T cell fraction (not recorded which). The TCR originated in a female donor with ankylosing spondylitis or in good health (not recorded which).

CDR3 nucleotide sequence: TGTGCCAGCAGTTTATCAGGGACCACTGAAGCTTTCTTT. Translation: CASSLSGTTEAFF. V usage is TRBV27 and J usage is TRBJ1-1, with a weak D call TRBD1 (5 bases). The CDR3 runs to 13 residues. CDR1 and CDR2 from the germline V gene are MNHEY and SMNVEV (reference sequence). V lost 0 bases, J lost 4 bases, and 6 bases lay in between.